This TCR beta chain stems from a study of cytomegalovirus exposure and HLA in healthy donors. Regarding the study as a whole: The only immune exposure information that was available was CMV serostatus. An analysis that was carried out later associated some 17,000 TCR beta sequences with HLA alleles at 0.05 false discovery rate. Confirmation in vitro established that a few CMV-associated chains were specific for CMV antigens.

CDR3 size: 15 residues. Amplification used 60 Vbeta primers and 13 Jbeta primers. The protocol was immunoSEQ multiplex PCR, while the TCRdb copy is restricted to in-frame clones and leaves out a portion. The sample has more than 200,000 clones. As for this clone: Its antigen is as yet unknown.

The TCR was taken from a woman in her thirties in good health and CMV-seropositive. The chain carries TRBV21-1 and TRBJ1-1; TRBD1 is the table's D call, not checked against the DNA. TRBV21-1 is deemed a pseudogene. The specimen was PBMCs. This chain's CDR3 is CASSKDRNENTEAFF. The DNA for the CDR3 is TGTGCCAGCAGCAAAGACAGGAACGAGAACACTGAAGCTTTCTTT.